The 11 T cell receptor beta chains presented below share a single source sample, sequenced in a study of T cell responses to AZD1222 COVID-19 vaccine. The data were produced by immunoSEQ multiplex PCR, yet TCRdb's version contains in-frame clones alone and is incomplete. This sample yields about 130,000 clones, of which nearly 95% are seen a single time; approximately 0.85% belongs to the top ten. This specimen consisted of peripheral blood, obtained on day 0 of AZD1222 vaccination. These receptors were taken from an adult in good health.

This sequence joins TRBV6-6 and TRBJ2-1; 12 nucleotides match TRBD2. There are 14 residues in the CDR3. Germline V gives CDR1 MNHNY, CDR2 SVGAGI (reference sequence). Trimming removed 6 bases from V and 9 bases from J; junction bases left unmatched: 6. Written as DNA, the CDR3 is TGTGCCAGCAGCTTACTAGCGGGGGGCTCTGAGCAGTTCTTC. It codes for CASSLLAGGSEQFF.

The rearrangement joins TRBV11-2 to TRBJ2-7; TRBD2 might be the D (7 bases). The germline V gene encodes CDR1 SGHAT and CDR2 FQNNGV. This CDR3 comprises 17 residues. The V gene lost 0 bases and the J gene lost 0 bases, with 15 bases spanning the gap. CDR3 DNA: TGTGCCAGCAGCTTAGATGTGATAAGGGGGGGCTCCTACGAGCAGTACTTC. It specifies CASSLDVIRGGSYEQYF.

Only one count was recorded for this clone. The chain is built from TRBV15 and TRBJ2-4, with D unresolved. CDR3 length: 17 amino acids. Per the germline V gene, CDR1 is LNHNV and CDR2 is YYDKDF (reference sequence). V shed 0 bases and J shed 1 base, with 13 bases lying between them. The CDR3 protein is CATSREREGTAKNIQYF. CDR3 DNA: TGTGCCACCAGCAGAGAGCGTGAAGGCACGGCCAAAAACATTCAGTACTTC.

This sequence joins TRBV7-9 and TRBJ1-2; no clear D gene. The CDR3 has 14 amino acids. Germline V lookup: CDR1 SEHNR, CDR2 FQNEAQ (reference sequence). Trimming left V 5 bases short and J 8 bases short, with 18 bases between. CDR3 amino acids: CASSPRGGSGGYTF. In nucleotides, the CDR3 is TGTGCCAGCAGCCCACGGGGAGGATCGGGGGGCTACACCTTC.

This chain joins TRBV27 and TRBJ1-2; maybe TRBD1 (5 bases). The CDR3 spans 13 residues. V shed 8 bases and J shed 4 bases, with 14 bases lying between them. Germline V gene data show CDR1 as MNHEY and CDR2 as SMNVEV (reference sequence). This chain's CDR3 is CASGGLSLYGYTF. In DNA form, the CDR3 reads TGTGCCAGCGGGGGACTGTCGCTCTATGGCTACACCTTC.

This clone occurred once. The V and J genes are TRBV4-1 and TRBJ2-2; D is unclear. Trimming cost V 1 base and J 3 bases, with 6 bases left between them. Germline assignment: CDR1 MGHRA and CDR2 YSYEKL. This CDR3 contains 14 residues. CDR3 residues: CASSQGAYTGELFF. The CDR3 bases are TGCGCCAGCAGCCAAGGGGCATACACCGGGGAGCTGTTTTTT.

Here the CDR3 DNA reads TGTGCCAGCAGTGCCCCGGGACCTCATTCACCCCTCCACTTT. This gives the protein CASSAPGPHSPLHF. The rearrangement joins TRBV25-1 to TRBJ1-6, with TRBD1 as a possible D gene (5 bases). The CDR3 contains 14 residues. Per germline, CDR1 MGHDK and CDR2 SYGVNS. V shed 4 bases and J shed 8 bases, with 12 bases lying between them. The full variable domain, with the rest looked up from reference TRBV25-1 and TRBJ1-6, is EADIYQTPRYLVIGTGKKITLECSQTMGHDKMYWYQQDPGMELHLIHYSYGVNSTEKGDLSSESTVSRIRTEHFPLTLESARPSHTSQYLCASSAPGPHSPLHFGNGTRLTVT.

As concerns this clone: This CDR3 is also generated by other DNA sequences in the sample. The rearrangement joins TRBV5-4 to TRBJ2-5; 11 bases agree with TRBD2. In germline, CDR1 is SGHNT, CDR2 YYREEE (reference sequence). This CDR3 is 15 amino acids long. The V segment lost 3 bases and the J segment 2 bases; nucleotides outside the gene matches: 3. DNA of the CDR3: TGTGCCAGCAGCTGGGGGACTAGCGGACAAGAGACCCAGTACTTC. Amino acid sequence: CASSWGTSGQETQYF.

The CDR3 DNA reads as TGCGCCAGCAGCCACGCTGCCGGGACAGGGGTCTACGAGCAGTACTTC. Translating gives CASSHAAGTGVYEQYF. The J gene is TRBJ2-7, the V gene TRBV4-1; 10 bases line up with TRBD1. After removal of 3 bases from V and 3 bases from J, the junction contained 8 bases not matched to a gene. This CDR3 spans 16 amino acids. Looked up from germline, CDR1 is MGHRA and CDR2 is YSYEKL.

This chain links TRBV6-8 with TRBJ2-4; TRBD2 agrees at 9 bases. This CDR3 has 17 amino acids. Looked up from germline, CDR1 is MNHGY and CDR2 is SAAAGT. V lost 5 bases to trimming and J lost 1 base; unmatched junction nucleotides: 9. The CDR3 region is CASSNQAGGPAKNIQYF. CDR3 DNA: TGTGCCAGCAGTAACCAAGCGGGGGGCCCCGCCAAAAACATTCAGTACTTC.

J is TRBJ1-6 and V is TRBV5-6; D is unclear. The CDR3 covers 15 residues. Trimming shortened V by 2 bases and J by 6 bases, and 12 bases separated the two germline ends. CDR1 and CDR2 (germline): SGHDT, YYEEEE. CDR3 sequence (DNA): TGTGCCAGCAGCTTCGGGGTTAGGAGTAATTCACCCCTCCACTTT. Translating it yields CASSFGVRSNSPLHF.